What follows describes a single T cell receptor (beta chain). This sample was taken from a study of blood T cells in healthy people across ages. As for the study in general: About one barcoded beta molecule was captured per two T cells (by template switching).

J gave up 0 bases and V 4 bases, and 7 bases lay outside the gene matches. The CDR3 totals 17 residues. The authors ran a second PCR of about 6 to 11 cycles using a sample-barcoded 5' primer and a J-beta primer mix. TCRdb reanalysed the 5' RACE reads using MiXCR and keeps one entry per CDR3 protein. The table includes over a million distinct CDR3 sequences, roughly two fifths detected once. Sequencing used blood. This sequence was found in a young woman in good health. The chain has TRBV12-3 or TRBV12-4 and TRBJ2-1; 9 positions agree with TRBD2. The CDR3 reads CASSSTSGFSSYNEQFF. Written as DNA, the CDR3 is TGTGCCAGCAGTTCCACTAGCGGGTTTAGCTCCTACAATGAGCAGTTCTTC.